The TCR beta chain described here comes from a study of blood T cell repertoires in COVID-19. Produced via immunoSEQ multiplex PCR; TCRdb's table is partial and in-frame only. The sample lists approximately 280,000 clones; 70% to 90% were seen once. The trim removed 3 bases at V and 3 bases at J, leaving 0 bases unmatched. The CDR3 is 13 amino acids. The germline CDR1 and CDR2 sequences are KGHSH and LQKENI. In its sample, this clone was seen once. The gene calls are TRBV18 and TRBJ1-1; 8 nucleotides line up with TRBD1. The sample was peripheral blood. This TCR came from a woman between 70 and 85 years old with acute or convalescent COVID-19. CDR3 sequence (DNA): TGTGCCAGCTCACCGGGACAGGACACTGAAGCTTTCTTT. Amino acid sequence: CASSPGQDTEAFF. Together with reference TRBV18 and TRBJ1-1, the CDR3 gives the full variable domain: NAGVMQNPRHLVRRRGQEARLRCSPMKGHSHVYWYRQLPEEGLKFMVYLQKENIIDESGMPKERFSAEFPKEGPSILRIQQVVRGDSAAYFCASSPGQDTEAFFGQGTRLTVV.